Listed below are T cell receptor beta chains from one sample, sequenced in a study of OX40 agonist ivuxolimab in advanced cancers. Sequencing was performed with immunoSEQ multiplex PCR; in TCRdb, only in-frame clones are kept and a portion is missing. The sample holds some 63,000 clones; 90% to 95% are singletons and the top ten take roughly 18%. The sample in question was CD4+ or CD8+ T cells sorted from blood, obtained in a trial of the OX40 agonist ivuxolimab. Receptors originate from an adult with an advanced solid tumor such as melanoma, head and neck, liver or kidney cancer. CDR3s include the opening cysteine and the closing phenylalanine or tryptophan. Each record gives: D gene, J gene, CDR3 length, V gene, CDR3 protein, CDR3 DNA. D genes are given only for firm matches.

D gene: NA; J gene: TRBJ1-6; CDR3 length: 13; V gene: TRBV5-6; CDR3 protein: CASSLASSSPLHF; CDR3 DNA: TGTGCCAGCAGCTTGGCCAGCTCTTCACCCCTCCACTTT
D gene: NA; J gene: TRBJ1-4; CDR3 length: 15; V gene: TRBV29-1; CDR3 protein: CSVEERQTLNEKLFF; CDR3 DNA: TGCAGCGTTGAAGAGCGACAGACCCTTAATGAAAAACTGTTTTTT
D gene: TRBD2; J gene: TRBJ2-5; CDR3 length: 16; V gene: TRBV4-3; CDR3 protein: CASSPTSGTLKETQYF; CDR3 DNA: TGCGCCAGCAGCCCTACCAGCGGGACTTTAAAAGAGACCCAGTACTTC
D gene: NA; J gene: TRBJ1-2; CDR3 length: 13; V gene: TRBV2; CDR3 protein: CASRARGQGGYTF; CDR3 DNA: TGTGCCAGCCGGGCGCGGGGGCAGGGTGGCTACACCTTC
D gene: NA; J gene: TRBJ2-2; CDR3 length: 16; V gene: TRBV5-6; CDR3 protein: CASSLMIRESTGELFF; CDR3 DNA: TGTGCCAGCAGCTTGATGATCCGGGAGAGCACCGGGGAGCTGTTTTTT
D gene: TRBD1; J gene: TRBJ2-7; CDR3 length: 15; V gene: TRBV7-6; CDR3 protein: CASSLYRGTSYEQYF; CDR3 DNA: TGTGCCAGCAGCCTCTACAGGGGTACCTCCTACGAGCAGTACTTC
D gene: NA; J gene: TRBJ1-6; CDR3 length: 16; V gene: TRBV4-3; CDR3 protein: CASSQAGTSYNSPLHF; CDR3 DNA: TGCGCCAGCAGCCAAGCAGGGACCTCCTATAATTCACCCCTCCACTTT
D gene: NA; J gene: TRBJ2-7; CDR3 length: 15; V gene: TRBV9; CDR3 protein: CASSAGGGSSYEQYF; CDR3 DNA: TGTGCCAGCAGCGCAGGAGGGGGGAGCTCCTACGAGCAGTACTTC
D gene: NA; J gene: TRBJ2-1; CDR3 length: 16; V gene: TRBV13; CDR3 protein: CASSLRADLSYNEQFF; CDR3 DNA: TGTGCCAGCAGCTTACGGGCAGACTTATCCTACAATGAGCAGTTCTTC
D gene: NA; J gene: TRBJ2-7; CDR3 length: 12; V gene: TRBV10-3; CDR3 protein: CAIRETTYEQYF; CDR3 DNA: TGTGCCATCAGGGAGACGACCTACGAGCAGTACTTC
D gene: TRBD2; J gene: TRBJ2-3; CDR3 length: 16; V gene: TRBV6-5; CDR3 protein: CASSFGGLASRDTQYF; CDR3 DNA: TGTGCCAGCAGTTTTGGGGGACTAGCTTCGAGAGATACGCAGTATTTT
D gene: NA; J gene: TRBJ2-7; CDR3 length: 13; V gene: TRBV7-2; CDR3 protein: CASSLVSSYEQYF; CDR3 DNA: TGTGCCAGCAGCTTAGTCTCGTCCTACGAGCAGTACTTC
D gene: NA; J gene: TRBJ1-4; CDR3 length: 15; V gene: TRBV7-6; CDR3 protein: CASSLAHIKTEKLFF; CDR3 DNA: TGTGCCAGCAGCTTAGCACACATCAAGACTGAAAAACTGTTTTTT
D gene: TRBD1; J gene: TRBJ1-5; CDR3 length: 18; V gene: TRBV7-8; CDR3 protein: CASSLSVLGTGGLLAQHF; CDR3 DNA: TGTGCCAGCAGCTTATCGGTTCTGGGGACAGGGGGGCTTTTAGCCCAGCATTTT
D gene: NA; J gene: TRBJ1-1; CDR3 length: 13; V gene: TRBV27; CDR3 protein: CASSLTGNTEAFF; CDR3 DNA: TGTGCCAGCAGTTTAACAGGAAACACTGAAGCTTTCTTT
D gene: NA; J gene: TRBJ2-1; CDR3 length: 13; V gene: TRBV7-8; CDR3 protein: CASSPPGDNEQFF; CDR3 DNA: TGTGCCAGCAGCCCCCCTGGGGACAATGAGCAGTTCTTC
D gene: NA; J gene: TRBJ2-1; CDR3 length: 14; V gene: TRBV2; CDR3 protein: CASSDSDRVGEQFF; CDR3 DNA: TGTGCCAGCAGTGATTCCGACCGGGTGGGTGAGCAGTTCTTC
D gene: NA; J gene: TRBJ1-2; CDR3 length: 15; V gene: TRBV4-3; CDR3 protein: CASSQVRGGTYGYTF; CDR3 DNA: TGCGCCAGCAGCCAAGTTCGGGGGGGAACTTATGGCTACACCTTC
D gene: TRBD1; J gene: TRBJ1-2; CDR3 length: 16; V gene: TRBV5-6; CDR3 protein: CASSLERQGFDYGYTF; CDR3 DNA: TGTGCCAGCAGCTTGGAAAGACAGGGATTTGACTATGGCTACACCTTC
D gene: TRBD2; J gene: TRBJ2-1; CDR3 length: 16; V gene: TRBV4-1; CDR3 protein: CASSQEGLAGGSEQFF; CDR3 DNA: TGCGCCAGCAGCCAAGAAGGGCTAGCGGGAGGATCTGAGCAGTTCTTC
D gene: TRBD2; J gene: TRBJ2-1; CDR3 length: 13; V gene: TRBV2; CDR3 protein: CARLAGGRNEQFF; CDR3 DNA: TGTGCCAGACTAGCGGGAGGGCGGAATGAGCAGTTCTTC
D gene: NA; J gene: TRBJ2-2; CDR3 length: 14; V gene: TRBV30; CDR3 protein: CAWTLGSYTGELFF; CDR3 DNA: TGTGCCTGGACGCTAGGGTCGTACACCGGGGAGCTGTTTTTT
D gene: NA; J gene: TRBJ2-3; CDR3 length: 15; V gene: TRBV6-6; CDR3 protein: CASTPPGDAGDTQYF; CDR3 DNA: TGTGCCAGCACTCCCCCGGGGGATGCAGGAGATACGCAGTATTTT